Listed below are T cell receptor beta chains from one sample, sequenced in a study of tumour-infiltrating T cells in Burkitt lymphoma. This table comes from immunoSEQ multiplex PCR, and its TCRdb copy is limited to in-frame clones, with some not included. The table has tens of thousands of clones, roughly 31% seen once. The specimen was tumor tissue. Every receptor here comes from a human donor with Burkitt lymphoma. Both conserved end residues are part of each CDR3. D genes are given only for firm matches. Clone sizes are given selectively: once, few, many, or a class where the clone is expanded.

j_gene	abundance	v_gene	d_gene	CDR3nt	CDR3aa
TRBJ2-2	few	TRBV2	NA	TGTGCCAGCAGAGACCCCGGGGAGCTGTTTTTT	CASRDPGELFF
TRBJ2-7	NA	TRBV18	TRBD1	TGTGCCAGCTCACCACCGGGACAGGGACGCTACGAGCAGTACTTC	CASSPPGQGRYEQYF
TRBJ2-7	NA	TRBV6-5	NA	TGTGCCAGCAGTTCGGGACGCCCCGTCCAACAGTACTTC	CASSSGRPVQQYF
TRBJ1-1	NA	TRBV5-6	TRBD1	TGTGCCAGCAGACGGACAGGGAACACTGAAGCTTTCTTT	CASRRTGNTEAFF
TRBJ2-1	few	TRBV14	TRBD2	TGTGCCAGCAGCCAAGTAGGGACTAGCTTCCGGCAGTTCTTC	CASSQVGTSFRQFF
TRBJ1-3	few	TRBV15	NA	TGTGCCACCAGCAGGGTGGGGCTTTCAGGAAACACCATATATTTT	CATSRVGLSGNTIYF
TRBJ2-3	NA	TRBV7-2	TRBD2	TGTGCCAGCAGCCCAGCTGGGACTAGCGGAGATACGCAGTATTTT	CASSPAGTSGDTQYF
TRBJ2-7	few	TRBV7-2	TRBD2	TGTGCCAGCAGCTTTACTAGCGATTCCGAGCAGTACTTC	CASSFTSDSEQYF
TRBJ2-7	NA	TRBV7-9	TRBD1	TGTGCCAGCAGCTCCCCCTGGACAGGGGGCTCCTACGAGCAGTACTTC	CASSSPWTGGSYEQYF
TRBJ2-5	NA	TRBV4-2	NA	TGTGCCAGCAGCCAAGACGGGGCAAATCAAGAGACCCAGTACTTC	CASSQDGANQETQYF
TRBJ2-3	few	TRBV20-1	NA	TGCAGTGCTAGAGTCGGAGATACGCAGTATTTT	CSARVGDTQYF
TRBJ2-5	NA	TRBV7-2	NA	TGTGCCAGCAGCTTTTCCACGGGAGAGACCCAGTACTTC	CASSFSTGETQYF
TRBJ2-3	few	TRBV19	NA	TGTGCCAGTAGTATAGATGGTGCCACTCGGGATACGCAGTATTTT	CASSIDGATRDTQYF
TRBJ1-5	few	TRBV6-5	NA	TGTGCCAGCAGTAGTTCGAGGAGCTCAGGACAGCCCCAGCATTTT	CASSSSRSSGQPQHF
TRBJ2-7	NA	TRBV18	NA	TGTGCCAGCTCACCCCAACAAAATAGGGAATACGAGCAGTACTTC	CASSPQQNREYEQYF
TRBJ2-3	NA	TRBV4-3	TRBD2	TGCGCCAGCAGCCAGGGTGGGACGGGGGGACTAAATACGCAGTATTTT	CASSQGGTGGLNTQYF
TRBJ2-7	few	TRBV2	NA	TGTGCCAGCAGGTTACTGGGGGAGCAGTACTTC	CASRLLGEQYF
TRBJ2-2	few	TRBV9	TRBD1	TGTGCCAGCAGCGAGCGATCTAACAGGGGGCGCACCGGGGAGCTGTTTTTT	CASSERSNRGRTGELFF
TRBJ2-2	NA	TRBV2	NA	TGTGCCAGCAGTCTCGGGGGTGGGACCGGGGAGCTGTTTTTT	CASSLGGGTGELFF
TRBJ1-4	NA	TRBV7-8	TRBD1	TGTGCCAGCAGCGTCGGACAGGGGGTAGGCGAAAAACTGTTTTTT	CASSVGQGVGEKLFF
TRBJ1-2	NA	TRBV19	TRBD1	TGTGCCAGTAGTATTGCAGGGGGGAACTATGGCTACACCTTC	CASSIAGGNYGYTF
TRBJ1-1	NA	TRBV5-1	NA	TGCGCCAGCAGCTTAGGGGTCACTGAAGCTTTCTTT	CASSLGVTEAFF
TRBJ2-1	NA	TRBV7-6	TRBD1	TGTGCCAGCGGTCGAGACAGGGTGGTAAATGAGCAGTTCTTC	CASGRDRVVNEQFF
TRBJ2-7	NA	TRBV28	NA	TGTGCCAGCAGCTTCCCGGGCAACTCCTACGAGCAGTACTTC	CASSFPGNSYEQYF
TRBJ1-5	NA	TRBV2	NA	TGTGCCAGCAGTGGGGGCGACAGGAGGCAGCCCCAGCATTTT	CASSGGDRRQPQHF
TRBJ1-2	NA	TRBV7-9	NA	TGTGCCAGCAGCTTAGCGGGGTACCTCCCCGGACATGGCTACACCTTC	CASSLAGYLPGHGYTF